The clone carrying this TCR beta chain was counted a few times. Its antigen is still unknown. The data are from a study of cytomegalovirus exposure and HLA in healthy donors. In germline, CDR1 is SGHDT, CDR2 YYEEEE. The CDR3 spans 15 residues. The V and J ends lost 0 bases and 9 bases, in that order; junction bases with no gene match: 6. Study-wide results and limits: Some public TCRs appeared in many individuals, while most sequences were rare. In vitro work confirmed that a few CMV-associated chains recognize CMV antigens. According to a later analysis, TCR clusters from the first cohort tended to co-occur in the 110 or so validation repertoires. The study designated 160 or so TCR beta chains cytomegalovirus-associated.

Method: immunoSEQ multiplex PCR; TCRdb's copy keeps in-frame clones and lacks some. Of 90,000 to 130,000 clones detected, about 85% appear once; the ten largest clones hold roughly 3%. The clonotype was recovered from a woman aged 18-29 years in good health and CMV-seronegative. Sequenced input: PBMCs. The J gene is TRBJ1-6, the V gene TRBV5-6; the match to TRBD1 covers 7 bases. The CDR3 region is CASSLDRGLGSPLHF. DNA for the CDR3: TGTGCCAGCAGCTTGGACAGGGGTTTAGGTTCACCCCTCCACTTT.